The 10 T cell receptor beta chains below all came from one sample that was sequenced in a study of cytomegalovirus exposure and HLA in healthy donors. The data were produced by immunoSEQ multiplex PCR, yet TCRdb's version contains in-frame clones alone and is incomplete. The table has some 130,000 clones, about 90% seen once. Sequencing was carried out using PBMCs. The receptors here all came from a man aged 18-30 years in good health and CMV-seronegative.

V is TRBV4-2 and J is TRBJ1-4; D unclear. CDR1 and CDR2 from the germline V gene are LGHNA and YNFKEQ. This CDR3 region has 14 residues. Trimming took 4 bases from V and 8 from J, leaving 14 bases between them. CDR3 DNA sequence: TGTGCCAGCAGCCCAGGACTCCTTGCGGAAAAACTGTTTTTT. Amino acid sequence: CASSPGLLAEKLFF.

Only a few counts were recorded for this clone. The chain joins TRBV10-1 to TRBJ2-7, with 9 bases matching TRBD1. V was clipped by 5 bases and J by 6 bases; unmatched bases: 8. The V gene's germline CDR1 is WNHNN and CDR2 SYGVQD (reference sequence). This CDR3 comprises 14 residues. CDR3 in amino acids: CASSTGTGLIEQYF. CDR3 DNA: TGCGCCAGCAGTACCGGGACAGGGTTGATCGAGCAGTACTTC.

This clone was seen only a few times. This sequence joins TRBV5-6 and TRBJ2-5; weak D call: TRBD1 (5 bases). The V gene's germline CDR1 is SGHDT and CDR2 YYEEEE. V lost 0 bases and J 5 bases, leaving 11 bases between the germline ends. This CDR3 has 14 amino acids. CDR3 in DNA: TGTGCCAGCAGCTTGGCGGCAGGGCGGGAGACCCAGTACTTC. This gives the protein CASSLAAGRETQYF.

The rearrangement joins TRBV30 to TRBJ1-2; tentative D call: TRBD1 (6 bases). The CDR3 has 14 amino acids. CDR1 is GTSNPN, CDR2 SVGIG, per germline (reference sequence). Trimming removed 2 bases at V and 3 bases at J, with 13 bases between. CDR3 residues: CAWSMVGAYYGYTF. Written as DNA, the CDR3 is TGTGCCTGGAGTATGGTGGGGGCCTACTATGGCTACACCTTC.

The chain recombines TRBV10-3 with TRBJ1-2, with D possibly matching TRBD1 (5 bases). The germline gives CDR1 ENHRY, CDR2 SYGVKD. There are 14 residues in the CDR3. The germline V and J ends were trimmed by 2 bases and 4 bases, with 11 bases remaining between them. In DNA form, the CDR3 reads TGTGCCATCAGTGAGGAGACAGTTTCCTATGGCTACACCTTC. Protein: CAISEETVSYGYTF.

The V gene is TRBV7-8, the J gene TRBJ2-7; no clear D. The CDR3 runs 14 residues. The V gene's germline CDR1 is SGHVS and CDR2 FQNEAQ. The V gene lost 2 bases and the J gene lost 3 bases, with 11 bases spanning the gap. The CDR3 DNA is TGTGCCAGCAGCTTACGAAGCCTAGGCTACGAGCAGTACTTC. Protein product: CASSLRSLGYEQYF.

As concerns this clone: The same CDR3 is also encoded by other DNA sequences in this sample. The chain links TRBV6-1 to TRBJ2-7, with a weak D call TRBD1 (5 bases). The CDR3 is 14 amino acids. Germline CDR1 MNHNS, CDR2 SASEGT. V was clipped by 2 bases and J by 5 bases, with 13 bases between them. The CDR3 is CASSESAGRNEQYF. CDR3 bases: TGTGCCAGCAGTGAATCAGCAGGGCGAAACGAGCAGTACTTC.

The table lists this clone with a few counts. This chain connects TRBV5-4 to TRBJ2-5; 8 nucleotides align to TRBD2. CDR1 is SGHNT, CDR2 YYREEE, per germline (reference sequence). This CDR3 region has 17 residues. V trimming: 5 bases; J trimming: 5 bases; junction bases outside the gene matches: 17. This CDR3 reads CASSYQAGEGPGETQYF. CDR3 nucleotides: TGTGCCAGCAGTTACCAAGCGGGAGAGGGTCCGGGGGAGACCCAGTACTTC.

Concerning this clone: Other DNA variants within this sample encode the same CDR3. V usage is TRBV6-1 and J usage is TRBJ2-7; tentatively, D is TRBD1 (5 bases). The CDR3 spans 15 residues. V lost 1 base and J 0 bases, leaving 10 bases between the germline ends. CDR1 is MNHNS, CDR2 SASEGT, per germline. CDR3 nucleotide sequence: TGTGCCAGCAGTGAAGGAGACAGTAGCTCCTACGAGCAGTACTTC. It yields the protein CASSEGDSSSYEQYF.

V gene TRBV28 combines with J gene TRBJ1-5; 8 bases align to TRBD1. Germline V CDR1 and CDR2: MDHEN, SYDVKM. J was trimmed by 6 bases and V by 5 bases; bases with no gene match: 6. CDR3 length: 14 amino acids. The CDR3 loop is CASSGQGLAQPQHF. CDR3 sequence (DNA): TGTGCCAGCAGTGGACAGGGTCTGGCTCAGCCCCAGCATTTT.